Given below is one TCR beta chain in context. Antigen unknown. Sequencing used immunoSEQ multiplex PCR; TCRdb keeps in-frame clones, though not all of them. There are tens of thousands of clones in the sample; roughly 86% occur only once, and more than 4.5% lies in the top ten. The CDR3 consists of 12 residues. V lost 8 bases, J lost 2 bases, and 7 bases lay in between. Germline V CDR1 and CDR2: LNHDA, SQIVND (reference sequence). These data come from a study of OX40 agonist ivuxolimab in advanced cancers. General study findings and limits: CD8+ T cells showed, on average, more clonal expansion than CD4+ cells. Partial responders treated at 0.1-3.0 mg/kg exhibited clonal expansion among the lowest measured. The investigators did not determine what antigen specificity the expanded peripheral T cells had.

Sample: CD4+ or CD8+ T cells sorted from blood, taken in a trial of the OX40 agonist ivuxolimab. The sequence was collected from an adult with an advanced solid tumor such as melanoma, head and neck, liver or kidney cancer. The rearrangement uses TRBV19 and TRBJ2-4; TRBD1 might be the D (6 bases). DNA for the CDR3: TGTGCCAGTGGACAGACCAAAAACATTCAGTACTTC. This translates into CASGQTKNIQYF.